This T cell receptor beta chain was retrieved from a study of T cells in Graves' hyperthyroidism and ophthalmopathy. General observations from the study: The majority of expanded thyroid clonotypes above 0.001 also appeared in blood.

CDR3 length equals 13 residues. The germline V and J ends were trimmed by 1 base and 9 bases, with 10 bases remaining between them. No ophthalmopathy progression within 18 months constituted stable Graves' hyperthyroidism. This clonotype has at least ten counts. Antigen unknown. Amplified TCR beta CDR3 regions derived from RNA transcripts. The HTBI primer set was used in a first-round RT-PCR of the TCR CDR3. TCRdb used MiXCR to reprocess the multiplex PCR reads, holding one entry per CDR3 protein. The data show 550,000 to 600,000 distinct CDR3 sequences, 16% seen once. This rearrangement joins TRBV12-3 or TRBV12-4 to TRBJ1-5; no reliable D call. The sample was blood. The clonotype originates from a young woman with Graves' hyperthyroidism. Here the CDR3 DNA reads TGTGCCAGCAGTTTAGAAGGCGCCTGGCCCCAGCATTTT. It codes for CASSLEGAWPQHF.